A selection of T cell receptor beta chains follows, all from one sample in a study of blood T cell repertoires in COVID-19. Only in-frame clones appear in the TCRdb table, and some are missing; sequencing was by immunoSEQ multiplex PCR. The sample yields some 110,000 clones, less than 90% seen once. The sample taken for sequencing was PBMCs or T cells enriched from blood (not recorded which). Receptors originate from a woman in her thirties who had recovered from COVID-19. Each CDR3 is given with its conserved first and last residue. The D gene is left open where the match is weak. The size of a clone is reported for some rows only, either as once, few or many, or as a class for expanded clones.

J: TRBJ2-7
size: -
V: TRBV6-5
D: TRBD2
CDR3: CASSYSAGRDEQYF
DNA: TGTGCCAGCAGTTACTCGGCAGGGAGGGACGAGCAGTACTTC

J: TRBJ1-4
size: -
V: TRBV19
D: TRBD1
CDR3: CASRTRDRNEKLFF
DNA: TGTGCCAGTAGGACCCGGGACAGGAATGAAAAACTGTTTTTT

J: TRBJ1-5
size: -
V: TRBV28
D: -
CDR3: CASRGIEGSINQPQHF
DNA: TGTGCCAGCAGGGGGATAGAGGGTTCAATCAATCAGCCCCAGCATTTT

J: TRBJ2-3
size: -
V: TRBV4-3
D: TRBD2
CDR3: CASSQVLSLAGAHHTQYF
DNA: TGCGCCAGCAGCCAAGTCCTCTCCCTAGCGGGAGCCCACCATACGCAGTATTTT

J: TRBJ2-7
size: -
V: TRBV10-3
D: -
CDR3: CAISESGISYEQYF
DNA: TGTGCCATCAGTGAGTCTGGCATCTCCTACGAGCAGTACTTC

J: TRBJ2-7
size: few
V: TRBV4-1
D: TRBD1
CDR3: CASSQYGTDTYEQYF
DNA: TGCGCCAGCAGCCAATACGGGACAGATACCTACGAGCAGTACTTC

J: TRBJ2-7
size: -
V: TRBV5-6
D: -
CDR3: CASSETGWYEQYF
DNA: TGTGCCAGCAGCGAGACAGGCTGGTACGAGCAGTACTTC

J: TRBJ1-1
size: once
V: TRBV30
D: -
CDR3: CAWSRGTEAFF
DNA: TGTGCCTGGAGCAGAGGCACTGAAGCTTTCTTT

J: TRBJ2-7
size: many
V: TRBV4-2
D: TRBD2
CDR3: CASSLLGEGRYEQYF
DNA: TGTGCCAGCAGCCTGTTGGGGGAGGGCCGGTACGAGCAGTACTTC

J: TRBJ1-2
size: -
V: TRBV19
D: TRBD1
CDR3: CASRPWDRGPTYGYTF
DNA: TGTGCCAGTCGGCCATGGGACAGGGGGCCTACCTATGGCTACACCTTC

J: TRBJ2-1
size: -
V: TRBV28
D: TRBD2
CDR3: CASSFGTSEYNEQFF
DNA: TGTGCCAGCAGTTTCGGAACTAGCGAGTACAATGAGCAGTTCTTC

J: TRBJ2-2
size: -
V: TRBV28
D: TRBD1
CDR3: CASSPGQGVTGELFF
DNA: TGTGCCAGTTCACCCGGACAGGGGGTCACCGGGGAGCTGTTTTTT

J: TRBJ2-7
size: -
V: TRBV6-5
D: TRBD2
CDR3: CASGTSGYIYEQYF
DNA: TGTGCCAGCGGAACTAGCGGGTATATCTACGAGCAGTACTTC

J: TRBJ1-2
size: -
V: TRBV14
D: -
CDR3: CASSQDRRSGYTF
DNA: TGTGCCAGCAGCCAAGATCGGAGGAGTGGCTACACCTTC

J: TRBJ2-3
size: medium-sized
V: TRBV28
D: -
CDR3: CASSLGAGVDTQYF
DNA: TGTGCCAGCAGTTTGGGGGCGGGAGTCGATACGCAGTATTTT

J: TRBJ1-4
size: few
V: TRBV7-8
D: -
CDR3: CASSNPMIGTVSTGNEKLFF
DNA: TGTGCCAGCAGCAACCCCATGATCGGGACTGTTTCTACTGGGAATGAAAAACTGTTTTTT

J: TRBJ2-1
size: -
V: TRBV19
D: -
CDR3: CASRDRPYNEQFF
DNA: TGTGCCAGTAGGGACAGACCCTACAATGAGCAGTTCTTC

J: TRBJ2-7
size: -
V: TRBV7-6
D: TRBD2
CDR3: CASSSGLAGTTYEQYF
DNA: TGTGCCAGCAGCTCCGGACTAGCGGGAACCACCTACGAGCAGTACTTC

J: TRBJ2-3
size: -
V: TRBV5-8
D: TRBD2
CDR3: CASRAGLGHGDTQYF
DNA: TGTGCCAGCAGAGCGGGACTAGGGCACGGGGATACGCAGTATTTT

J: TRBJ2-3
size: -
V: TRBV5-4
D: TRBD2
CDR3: CASSLGAGASTDTQYF
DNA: TGTGCCAGCAGCTTGGGGGCGGGAGCTAGCACAGATACGCAGTATTTT

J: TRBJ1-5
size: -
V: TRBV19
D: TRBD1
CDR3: CASSMRQGGDQPQHF
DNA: TGTGCCAGTAGTATGAGACAGGGAGGTGATCAGCCCCAGCATTTT

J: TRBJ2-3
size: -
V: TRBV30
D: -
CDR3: CAWSVGQNTQYF
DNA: TGTGCCTGGAGTGTGGGACAAAATACGCAGTATTTT

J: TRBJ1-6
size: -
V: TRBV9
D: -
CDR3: CASSVASDSNSPLHF
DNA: TGTGCCAGCAGCGTAGCTTCCGACAGTAATTCACCCCTCCACTTT

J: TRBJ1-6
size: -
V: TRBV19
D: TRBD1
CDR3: CASSTTGGGNSPLHF
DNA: TGTGCCAGTAGTACGACAGGGGGCGGAAATTCACCCCTCCACTTT

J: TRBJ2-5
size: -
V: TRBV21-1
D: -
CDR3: CASSQTGQQETQYF
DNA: TGTGCCAGCAGCCAGACAGGACAGCAGGAGACCCAGTACTTC

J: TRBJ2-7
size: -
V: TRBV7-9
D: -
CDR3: CASSLGGLSYEQYF
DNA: TGTGCCAGCAGCTTAGGGGGCTTATCCTACGAGCAGTACTTC

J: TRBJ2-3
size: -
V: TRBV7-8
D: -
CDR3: CASSPGRGAGLRHTQYF
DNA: TGTGCCAGCAGCCCAGGCAGGGGTGCGGGCCTAAGGCATACGCAGTATTTT

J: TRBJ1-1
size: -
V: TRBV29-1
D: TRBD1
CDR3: CSVDGQVNTEAFF
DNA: TGCAGCGTCGACGGACAGGTGAACACTGAAGCTTTCTTT

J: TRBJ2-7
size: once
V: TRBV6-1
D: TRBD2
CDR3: CAIARLAADEQYF
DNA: TGTGCCATTGCGCGACTAGCGGCTGACGAGCAGTACTTC

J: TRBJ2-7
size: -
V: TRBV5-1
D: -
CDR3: CASSAEGGIYEQYF
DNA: TGCGCCAGCAGCGCTGAGGGGGGGATCTACGAGCAGTACTTC

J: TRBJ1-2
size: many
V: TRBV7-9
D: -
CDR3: CASSRAAGGGFYGYTF
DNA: TGTGCCAGCAGCCGAGCGGCGGGGGGCGGTTTCTATGGCTACACCTTC

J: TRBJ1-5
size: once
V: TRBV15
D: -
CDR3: CATSPTADYSNQPQHF
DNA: TGTGCCACCAGCCCGACGGCAGACTATAGCAATCAGCCCCAGCATTTT

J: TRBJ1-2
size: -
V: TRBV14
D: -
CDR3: CASSQNPGALNYGYTF
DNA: TGTGCCAGCAGCCAGAATCCGGGAGCATTGAACTATGGCTACACCTTC

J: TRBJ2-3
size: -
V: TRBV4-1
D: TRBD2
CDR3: CASSLGLAGGIDTQYF
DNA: TGCGCCAGCAGCCTTGGACTAGCGGGAGGTATAGATACGCAGTATTTT

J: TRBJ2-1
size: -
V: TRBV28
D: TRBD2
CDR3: CASSFREGLNEQFF
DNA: TGTGCCAGCAGTTTCCGGGAGGGCCTGAATGAGCAGTTCTTC

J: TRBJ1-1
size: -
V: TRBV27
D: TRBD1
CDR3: CASSPRQGSNRNTEAFF
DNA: TGTGCCAGCAGTCCCCGACAGGGTTCTAACCGAAACACTGAAGCTTTCTTT

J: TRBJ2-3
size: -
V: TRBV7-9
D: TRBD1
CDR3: CASSSTGTSDTQYF
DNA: TGTGCCAGCAGCTCGACAGGGACCTCAGATACGCAGTATTTT

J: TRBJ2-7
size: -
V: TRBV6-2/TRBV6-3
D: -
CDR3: CASTPEAASSYEQYF
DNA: TGTGCCAGCACCCCAGAGGCGGCAAGCTCCTACGAGCAGTACTTC

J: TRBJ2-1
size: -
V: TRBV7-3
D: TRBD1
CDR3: CASSLGGTAFYNEQFF
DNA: TGTGCCAGCAGCTTAGGTGGGACAGCTTTTTACAATGAGCAGTTCTTC

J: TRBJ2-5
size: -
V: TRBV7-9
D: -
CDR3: CASSSLDNAEETQYF
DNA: TGTGCCAGCAGCTCGCTGGACAATGCCGAAGAGACCCAGTACTTC

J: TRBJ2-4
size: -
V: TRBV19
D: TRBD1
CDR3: CASSLGQGPSKNIQYF
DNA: TGTGCCAGTAGTTTGGGACAGGGTCCTTCCAAAAACATTCAGTACTTC

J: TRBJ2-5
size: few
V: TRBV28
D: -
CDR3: CASSSQGRARETQYF
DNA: TGTGCCAGCAGTTCACAGGGTAGGGCGCGGGAGACCCAGTACTTC

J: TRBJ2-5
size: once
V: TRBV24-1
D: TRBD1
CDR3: CATSDRDRGFEETQYF
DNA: TGTGCCACCAGTGACCGGGACAGGGGTTTCGAAGAGACCCAGTACTTC

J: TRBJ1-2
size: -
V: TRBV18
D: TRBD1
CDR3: CASSPMKGADYGYTF
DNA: TGTGCCAGCTCACCGATGAAGGGGGCAGACTATGGCTACACCTTC

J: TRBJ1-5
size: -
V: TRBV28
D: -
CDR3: CASSLGDNESYSNQPQHF
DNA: TGTGCCAGCAGTTTAGGGGACAACGAGTCCTATAGCAATCAGCCCCAGCATTTT

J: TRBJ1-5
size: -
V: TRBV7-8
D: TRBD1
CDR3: CASSPRTGKGGNQPQHF
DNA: TGTGCCAGCAGCCCCCGGACAGGGAAAGGGGGCAATCAGCCCCAGCATTTT

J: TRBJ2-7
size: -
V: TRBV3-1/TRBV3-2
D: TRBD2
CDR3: CASSETSGTRYEQYF
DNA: TGTGCCAGCAGCGAGACTAGCGGGACCCGCTACGAGCAGTACTTC

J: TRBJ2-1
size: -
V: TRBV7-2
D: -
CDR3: CASSLASGLSYNEQFF
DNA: TGTGCCAGCAGCTTAGCTTCAGGACTGTCCTACAATGAGCAGTTCTTC

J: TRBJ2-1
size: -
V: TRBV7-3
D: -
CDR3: CASSPGGGRTNEQFF
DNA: TGTGCCAGCAGCCCGGGGGGCGGGAGAACCAATGAGCAGTTCTTC

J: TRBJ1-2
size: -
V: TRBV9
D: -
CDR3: CASSVAGQYGYTF
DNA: TGTGCCAGCAGCGTAGCTGGACAGTATGGCTACACCTTC

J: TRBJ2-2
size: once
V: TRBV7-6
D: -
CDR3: CASSLLVSTGELFF
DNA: TGTGCCAGCAGCTTACTAGTATCCACCGGGGAGCTGTTTTTT

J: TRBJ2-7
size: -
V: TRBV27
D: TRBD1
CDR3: CASSEISVWGQATYEQYF
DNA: TGTGCCAGCAGTGAAATTTCGGTTTGGGGACAGGCTACCTACGAGCAGTACTTC

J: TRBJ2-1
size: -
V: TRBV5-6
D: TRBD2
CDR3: CASSLDGTSGRAWNEQFF
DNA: TGTGCCAGCAGCTTGGATGGGACTAGCGGGAGGGCCTGGAATGAGCAGTTCTTC

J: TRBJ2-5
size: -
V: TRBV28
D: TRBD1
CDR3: CASSQMGTEYF
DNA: TGTGCCAGCAGCCAGATGGGGACAGAGTACTTC

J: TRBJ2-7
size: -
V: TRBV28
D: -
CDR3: CASSLWGAGTYEQYF
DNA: TGTGCCAGCAGTTTATGGGGAGCGGGTACCTACGAGCAGTACTTC

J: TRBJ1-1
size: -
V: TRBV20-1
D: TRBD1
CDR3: CSASDPLQGANTEAFF
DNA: TGCAGTGCTAGTGACCCTCTACAGGGGGCGAACACTGAAGCTTTCTTT

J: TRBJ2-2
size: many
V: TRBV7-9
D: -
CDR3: CASSLLNTGELFF
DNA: TGTGCCAGCAGCTTATTAAACACCGGGGAGCTGTTTTTT

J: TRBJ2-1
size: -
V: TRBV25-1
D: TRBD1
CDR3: CASSETTGGHEQFF
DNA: TGTGCCAGCAGTGAAACCACAGGGGGCCATGAGCAGTTCTTC

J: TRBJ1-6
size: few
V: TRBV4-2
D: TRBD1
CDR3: CASSPDYRGYNSPLHF
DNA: TGTGCCAGCAGCCCCGATTACAGGGGTTATAATTCACCCCTCCACTTT